What follows are 17 T cell receptor beta chains derived from one specimen sequenced in a study of T cells in tumors after PD-1 blockade. Sequenced by immunoSEQ multiplex PCR; TCRdb stores in-frame clones only, minus some. The sample has more than 45,000 clones, roughly three quarters seen once; the top ten hold around 8.7%. The material was PBMCs, obtained before anti-PD-1 therapy. Receptor source: a human donor with advanced basal cell or squamous cell carcinoma (not recorded which).

The chain couples TRBV28 to TRBJ1-4; D is unclear. The V gene's germline CDR1 is MDHEN and CDR2 SYDVKM. The CDR3 contains 15 residues. Trimming removed 6 bases from V and 8 bases from J, with 19 bases in between. The CDR3 DNA follows: TGTGCCAGCAGGCCTTCAGGTGGAGGTCGGGAAAAACTGTTTTTT. Amino acids: CASRPSGGGREKLFF. The full variable domain, completed using reference TRBV28 and TRBJ1-4, is DVKVTQSSRYLVKRTGEKVFLECVQDMDHENMFWYRQDPGLGLRLIYFSYDVKMKEKGDIPEGYSVSREKKERFSLILESASTNQTSMYLCASRPSGGGREKLFFGSGTQLSVL.

In this sample, this clone turned up a few times. The chain couples TRBV7-5 to TRBJ2-1; the listed D gene, TRBD2, was not tested against the DNA. TRBV7-5 is a recognized pseudogene. The length of the CDR3 is 17 residues. The CDR3 DNA sequence: TGTGCCAGAAGCTCAACTAGCGGGCAGGGGTCCTACAATGAGCAGTTCTTC. This translates into CARSSTSGQGSYNEQFF.

The chain is built from TRBV5-1 and TRBJ2-3; 7 nucleotides match TRBD2. This CDR3 contains 16 residues. CDR1 and CDR2 (germline): SGHRS, YFSETQ. The junction had 4 bases not matched to a gene; V was cut back by 0 bases and J by 0 bases. The CDR3 here is CASSLGSGTSTDTQYF. The CDR3 DNA sequence: TGCGCCAGCAGCTTGGGAAGCGGGACTAGCACAGATACGCAGTATTTT.

This clone was seen just once. The chain has TRBV10-3 and TRBJ2-1; the match to TRBD1 covers 9 bases. The CDR3 is 14 residues long. The germline V gene encodes CDR1 ENHRY and CDR2 SYGVKD. The ends lost 8 bases at V and 5 bases at J; junction bases unmatched: 7. The CDR3 here is CAIAGTGSHNEQFF. CDR3 nucleotide sequence: TGTGCCATCGCCGGGACAGGGTCCCACAATGAGCAGTTCTTC.

This clone was seen more than once but under ten times. The junction departs from germline at one end; a sequencing error may be responsible. This chain connects TRBV29-1 to TRBJ2-5, with 11 nucleotides matching TRBD2. This CDR3 contains 17 residues. The germline V gene has CDR1 SQVTM and CDR2 ANQGSEA. The CDR3 DNA sequence: TGCAGCGTGGAAGGGCTAGCGGGGGGCCCTCCCCGGGGGACCCAGTACTTC. It is translated as CSVEGLAGGPPRGTQYF.

This chain uses TRBV6-5 with TRBJ1-1; perhaps TRBD1 as D (5 bases). The length of the CDR3 is 14 residues. CDR1 and CDR2 (germline): MNHEY, SVGAGI. V lost 7 bases and J lost 0, with 12 bases in between. DNA for the CDR3: TGTGCCAGCAACCCCAGGGACCTGAACACTGAAGCTTTCTTT. Protein product: CASNPRDLNTEAFF.

This rearrangement joins TRBV9 to TRBJ2-2; 7 positions match TRBD2. The CDR3 extends over 16 amino acids. J was trimmed by 4 bases and V by 4 bases; bases with no gene match: 10. Germline loops: CDR1 SGDLS, CDR2 YYNGEE. The CDR3 here is CASSPYKGLPTGELFF. Here the CDR3 DNA reads TGTGCCAGCAGCCCATACAAGGGACTACCCACCGGGGAGCTGTTTTTT.

The CDR3 here is CASSVQGYGELFF. DNA of the CDR3: TGTGCCAGCAGCGTACAGGGATACGGGGAGCTGTTTTTT. The chain links TRBV9 to TRBJ2-2; possible D gene TRBD1, 5 bases. V was pared by 1 base and J by 7 bases, with 8 bases between. CDR3 length: 13 residues. Germline V gives CDR1 SGDLS, CDR2 YYNGEE.

The CDR3 sequence is CVVFGRAGEQYF. The CDR3 DNA reads TGTGTTGTGTTCGGCAGGGCGGGAGAGCAGTACTTC. The chain has TRBV5-4 and TRBJ2-7; a weak D match, TRBD2 (6 bases). This CDR3 contains 12 residues. Germline CDR1 reads SGHNT; CDR2 reads YYREEE (reference sequence).

The chain links TRBV18 to TRBJ1-3; D might be TRBD1 (5 bases). Trimming removed 2 bases from V and 1 base from J, with 9 bases in between. Germline CDR1 KGHSH, CDR2 LQKENI. This CDR3 is 15 amino acids long. CDR3 bases: TGTGCCAGCTCACCAGCAGGGTTATCTGGAAACACCATATATTTT. This translates into CASSPAGLSGNTIYF. Full variable domain (outside the CDR3, taken from reference TRBV18 and TRBJ1-3): NAGVMQNPRHLVRRRGQEARLRCSPMKGHSHVYWYRQLPEEGLKFMVYLQKENIIDESGMPKERFSAEFPKEGPSILRIQQVVRGDSAAYFCASSPAGLSGNTIYFGEGSWLTVV.

This chain joins TRBV16 and TRBJ2-4; weak D call: TRBD1 (6 bases). The V gene lost 4 bases and the J gene lost 3 bases, with 16 bases spanning the gap. The CDR3 totals 16 residues. Per the germline V gene, CDR1 is KGHSY and CDR2 is FQNENV. The CDR3 sequence is CASSPQGFSGKNIQYF. The DNA for the CDR3 is TGTGCCAGCAGCCCTCAGGGGTTCTCGGGCAAAAACATTCAGTACTTC.

V gene TRBV19 combines with J gene TRBJ2-6; 8 nucleotides match TRBD1. The CDR3 is 19 residues long. In germline, CDR1 is LNHDA, CDR2 SQIVND (reference sequence). J lost 0 bases, V lost 1 base, and 8 bases had no gene match. The chain's CDR3 is CASSIGLAGGVSGANVLTF. As DNA, the CDR3 is TGTGCCAGTAGTATAGGATTGGCAGGGGGCGTCTCTGGGGCCAACGTCCTGACTTTC.

Written as DNA, the CDR3 is TGCGCCAGCAGCCAACGTTATTCTAACTACAATGAGCAGTTCTTC. Protein: CASSQRYSNYNEQFF. The rearrangement links TRBV4-1 to TRBJ2-1; D unresolved. V was cut by 2 bases and J by 3 bases, with 11 bases left in between. Germline V gives CDR1 MGHRA, CDR2 YSYEKL. CDR3 length: 15 residues.

The chain carries TRBV15 and TRBJ2-3; 8 bases line up with TRBD2. This CDR3 spans 16 amino acids. V was clipped by 1 base and J by 3 bases; unmatched bases: 6. From germline, CDR1 is LNHNV and CDR2 YYDKDF (reference sequence). As DNA, the CDR3 is TGTGCCACCAGCAGAGGCATGGCGGGAGGAACAGATACGCAGTATTTT. Translating it yields CATSRGMAGGTDTQYF.

This sequence joins TRBV3-1 (or the pseudogene TRBV3-2) and TRBJ2-5, with 11 bases aligning to TRBD2. The CDR3 covers 14 residues. Per germline, CDR1 LGHDT and CDR2 YNNKEL (reference sequence). With 6 bases clipped from V and 3 bases from J, the junction kept 3 bases outside the gene matches. The CDR3 nucleotides read TGTGCCAGCAGTTTAGCGGGGGGGAAAGAGACCCAGTACTTC. Translating gives CASSLAGGKETQYF.

The CDR3 bases are TGTGCCAGCAGCTTAGGGACTTGGACTGAAGCTTTCTTT. It codes for CASSLGTWTEAFF. The gene calls are TRBV11-3 and TRBJ1-1; no firm D call. The V end lost 1 base, the J end lost 5 bases, and 8 bases lay between the germline ends. CDR1 is SGHNT, CDR2 YENEEA, per germline. This CDR3 contains 13 residues.

This chain connects TRBV4-1 to TRBJ1-3; D unclear. V lost 3 bases, J lost 0 bases, and 9 bases lay in between. The CDR3 runs 15 residues. Germline loops: CDR1 MGHRA, CDR2 YSYEKL. In DNA, the CDR3 is TGCGCCAGCAGCCAGCGCGTGGTCTCTGGAAACACCATATATTTT. This codes for CASSQRVVSGNTIYF.